This is a list of T cell receptor beta chains from one sample in a study of cytomegalovirus exposure and HLA in healthy donors. Some clones are missing from TCRdb's copy, which holds only in-frame ones; the method was immunoSEQ multiplex PCR. The top ten clones hold under 13% of a sample with 150,000 to 200,000 clones, about 90% of them seen once. Source material: PBMCs. Receptor source: a woman aged 18-30 years in good health and CMV-seropositive. The CDR3 runs from the conserved cysteine through the conserved F or W. Fields, in order: D gene, clone size, V gene, J gene, CDR3 DNA, CDR3 protein. A D gene is named only where the DNA matches it firmly. Not all rows give a size; the values are once, few, many and, for expanded clones, a class.

>.|.|TRBV7-8|TRBJ1-1
TGTGCCAGCAGCTTAGTGGGCAGGGAGGTCACTGAAGCTTTCTTT
CASSLVGREVTEAFF
>TRBD2|few|TRBV14|TRBJ2-7
TGTGCCAGCAGCCAGCTGGGACTAGCAGGGCAGTACTTC
CASSQLGLAGQYF
>.|.|TRBV5-1|TRBJ2-3
TGCGCCAGCAGCACCTTCACTAGCACAGATACGCAGTATTTT
CASSTFTSTDTQYF
>TRBD2|.|TRBV9|TRBJ2-3
TGTGCCAGCAGCGTAGGGGGTAGCGGGAGGATCACAGATACGCAGTATTTT
CASSVGGSGRITDTQYF
>.|.|TRBV7-6|TRBJ2-5
TGTGCCAGCAGCTCTGGGGTAGGGCAGGGAATTGGAGAGACCCAGTACTTC
CASSSGVGQGIGETQYF
>.|.|TRBV30|TRBJ1-2
TGTGCCTGGAGTGCCGGGCTGCAGGGCGGCTACACCTTC
CAWSAGLQGGYTF
>.|.|TRBV30|TRBJ1-5
TGTGCCTGGAGTCCAGGGAGCAATCAGCCCCAGCATTTT
CAWSPGSNQPQHF
>.|.|TRBV29-1|TRBJ2-6
TGCAGCGTTCTCTCCTCTGGGGCCAACGTCCTGACTTTC
CSVLSSGANVLTF
>.|.|TRBV7-9|TRBJ2-2
TGTGCCAGCAGCGAACAGGGTCCGAACACCGGGGAGCTGTTTTTT
CASSEQGPNTGELFF
>.|many|TRBV4-3|TRBJ2-1
TGCGCCAGCAGCCAAGATGGCCTAGCCAGGGGAGAGCAGTTCTTC
CASSQDGLARGEQFF
>.|once|TRBV18|TRBJ1-1
TGTGCCAGCTCACGACAGGTAAACACTGAAGCTTTCTTT
CASSRQVNTEAFF
>TRBD1|.|TRBV5-4|TRBJ1-2
TGTGCCAGCAGCTTGGAGAACAGGGGCTATGGCTACACCTTC
CASSLENRGYGYTF
>.|few|TRBV20-1|TRBJ1-1
TGCAGTGCCCCGAGGAGGAATGAAGCTTTCTTT
CSAPRRNEAFF
>TRBD2|.|TRBV6-6|TRBJ2-1
TGTGCCAGCAGTTACGAAAGCGGGAGGTATGAGCAGTTCTTC
CASSYESGRYEQFF
>.|.|TRBV28|TRBJ2-3
TGTGCCAGCAGGGCACCCCGGGACACCGAGAATGAGGATACGCAGTATTTT
CASRAPRDTENEDTQYF
>TRBD2|.|TRBV9|TRBJ2-1
TGTGCCAGCAGCGCCGGGACTAGCGGGAGAGTCACCTACAATGAGCAGTTCTTC
CASSAGTSGRVTYNEQFF
>.|.|TRBV4-2|TRBJ1-3
TGTGCCAGCAGCCTCAATCCGGACAGATCCGGAAACACCATATATTTT
CASSLNPDRSGNTIYF
>TRBD1|.|TRBV29-1|TRBJ2-7
TGCAGCGTTTTCCAGGGGGCTGGGGAGCAGTACTTC
CSVFQGAGEQYF
>.|.|TRBV4-1|TRBJ1-4
TGCGCCAGCAGCCGCCGCCGGGACTTCAATGAAAAACTGTTTTTT
CASSRRRDFNEKLFF
>TRBD1|.|TRBV25-1|TRBJ2-7
TGTGCCAGCAGTGGAGCCGGGACAGGGGGTCCCGAGCAGTACTTC
CASSGAGTGGPEQYF
>.|once|TRBV12-5|TRBJ2-7
TGTGCTAGTGGTTTGGTCGGGGTGGAGCAGTACTTC
CASGLVGVEQYF
>TRBD1|.|TRBV2|TRBJ2-7
TGTGCCAGCAGGCGACAGGGGGCATCCTACGAGCAGTACTTC
CASRRQGASYEQYF
>TRBD1|.|TRBV6-6|TRBJ2-7
TGTGCCAGCAGTTTCTCGGACAGGGGGCACGAGCAGTACTTC
CASSFSDRGHEQYF
>.|.|TRBV19|TRBJ2-3
TGTGCCAGTAGTATGTTGATCCGGACAGATACGCAGTATTTT
CASSMLIRTDTQYF
>.|.|TRBV20-1|TRBJ2-3
TGCAGTGCCCCGACTAGTGATACGCAGTATTTT
CSAPTSDTQYF
>TRBD2|.|TRBV14|TRBJ2-1
TGTGCCAGCAGCAAACTAGCGGGAGTTTTCTACAATGAGCAGTTCTTC
CASSKLAGVFYNEQFF
>.|.|TRBV11-3|TRBJ1-2
TGTGCCAGCAGCCCTATACTTATCGGGGTCTATGGCTACACCTTC
CASSPILIGVYGYTF
>TRBD1|.|TRBV7-2|TRBJ1-4
TGTGCCAGCAGCTCTACAGGGGAACGGGAAAAACTGTTTTTT
CASSSTGEREKLFF
>.|.|TRBV6-1|TRBJ2-1
TGTGCCAGCAGTCCCAGGGGTAGGGATGAGCAGTTCTTC
CASSPRGRDEQFF
>TRBD1|.|TRBV28|TRBJ2-3
TGTGCCAGCAGCGTACCACCCCGGGACAGATCCACAGATACGCAGTATTTT
CASSVPPRDRSTDTQYF
>TRBD1|few|TRBV6-1|TRBJ2-7
TGTGCCAGCAGTGAACAGGGGGCACTCTCCTACGAGCAGTACTTC
CASSEQGALSYEQYF
>TRBD1|.|TRBV7-9|TRBJ2-7
TGTGCCAGCAGCCACTGGGACAGTGCCTCCTACGAGCAGTACTTC
CASSHWDSASYEQYF
>.|.|TRBV7-3|TRBJ2-3
TGTGCCAGCAGCTTAGGGACAAGCGCAGATACGCAGTATTTT
CASSLGTSADTQYF
>TRBD2|.|TRBV9|TRBJ2-5
TGTGCCAGCAGCGTAGCTGGGTTAGCGGGAGTCCAGGAGACCCAGTACTTC
CASSVAGLAGVQETQYF
>.|.|TRBV27|TRBJ2-5
TGTGCCAGCAGTTTTACGGGAGAGAGAGAGACCCAGTACTTC
CASSFTGERETQYF
>TRBD2|.|TRBV10-3|TRBJ2-7
TGTGCCACGGGTAGCGGGAGGGCCGGCTACGAGCAGTACTTC
CATGSGRAGYEQYF
>.|.|TRBV29-1|TRBJ1-1
TGCAGCGTTGATCGAGGGACTGAAGCTTTCTTT
CSVDRGTEAFF